This passage covers 22 T cell receptor beta chains from one sample sequenced in a study of beta chain features in type 1 diabetes. The study's findings and limits: Moderate but significant shortening of TCRB CDR3s was recorded in all four CD4+ subsets from Type 1 diabetes patients.

The antigens for these receptors are not known. What was sequenced were expressed TCRB transcripts, since all of the isolated RNA had been reverse transcribed. The protocol was immunoSEQ multiplex PCR, while the TCRdb copy is restricted to in-frame clones and leaves out a portion. There are more than 250,000 clones in the sample; 14% to 15% occur only once, and approximately 0.015% lies in the top ten. Sequencing was carried out using naive CD4+ T cells from blood. The receptors originated from a man between 18 and 35 years old with type 1 diabetes.

This clone was seen a handful of times. CDR3 residues: CAISRGEGSALHF. The CDR3 region has the DNA TGTGCCATCTCCAGGGGCGAGGGATCAGCCCTCCACTTT. The chain links TRBV10-3 to TRBJ1-6; possible D gene TRBD1, 6 bases. Germline V gene sequence: CDR1 ENHRY, CDR2 SYGVKD. CDR3 length equals 13 residues. V shed 8 bases and J shed 14 bases, with 19 bases lying between them.

V gene TRBV19 combines with J gene TRBJ2-1; 9 bases map to TRBD2. V was pared by 3 bases and J by 8 bases, with 2 bases of the junction left unmatched. The CDR3 runs 13 residues. CDR1 LNHDA and CDR2 SQIVND come from the germline V gene (reference sequence). The chain's CDR3 is CASSILAGHEQFF. CDR3 bases: TGTGCCAGTAGTATCCTAGCGGGACATGAGCAGTTCTTC.

The genes are TRBV28 and TRBJ1-2; no definite D call. Germline loops: CDR1 MDHEN, CDR2 SYDVKM. Trimming stripped 5 bases from V and 8 bases from J, with 12 bases between. The CDR3 has 12 amino acids. CDR3 region: CASSPSLFGYTF. The CDR3, as DNA: TGTGCCAGCAGTCCGTCTCTATTCGGCTACACCTTC.

This clone was detected a few times. The chain combines TRBV5-4 with TRBJ2-6; 11 bases are a match to TRBD1. Unmatched junction bases numbered 4, after V lost 5 bases and J lost 0 bases. Germline V gene sequence: CDR1 SGHNT, CDR2 YYREEE (reference sequence). The CDR3 is 17 residues long. CDR3 coding DNA: TGTGCCAGCAGGGGACAGGGGGGAAACTCTGGGGCCAACGTCCTGACTTTC. The encoded protein is CASRGQGGNSGANVLTF.

This clone was seen more than once but under ten times. This chain links TRBV19 with TRBJ1-2; D unclear. CDR3 length equals 13 residues. Germline V gene lookup returns CDR1 LNHDA and CDR2 SQIVND (reference sequence). Trimming shortened V by 4 bases and J by 6 bases, and 12 bases separated the two germline ends. CDR3 amino acids: CASSTRVGNGYTF. The DNA for the CDR3 is TGTGCCAGTAGTACCCGGGTGGGTAATGGCTACACCTTC. The full variable domain, rest sourced from reference TRBV19 and TRBJ1-2, is DGGITQSPKYLFRKEGQNVTLSCEQNLNHDAMYWYRQDPGQGLRLIYYSQIVNDFQKGDIAEGYSVSREKKESFPLTVTSAQKNPTAFYLCASSTRVGNGYTFGSGTRLTVV.

This clone has just a few counts. This rearrangement joins TRBV7-2 to TRBJ2-1, with 9 bases lining up with TRBD2. Germline loops: CDR1 SGHTA, CDR2 FQGNSA. This CDR3 is 13 amino acids long. The CDR3 is CSGGVGSRNEQFF. The CDR3, as DNA: TGTAGCGGGGGGGTGGGTTCGAGGAATGAGCAGTTCTTC.

The chain joins TRBV6-1 to TRBJ2-3; a possible D gene is TRBD1 (6 bases). The CDR3 is made up of 14 amino acids. Trimming took 5 bases from V and 4 from J, leaving 13 bases between them. The germline V gene has CDR1 MNHNS and CDR2 SASEGT. CDR3 protein: CASSFRQAPDTQYF. CDR3 sequence (DNA): TGTGCCAGCAGTTTCCGACAGGCCCCAGATACGCAGTATTTT.

The V gene is TRBV4-2, the J gene TRBJ2-7; a possible D gene is TRBD2 (5 bases). V lost 5 bases to trimming and J lost 7 bases, with 18 bases between them. Germline lookup yields CDR1 LGHNA and CDR2 YNFKEQ. The length of the CDR3 is 14 residues. In nucleotides, the CDR3 is TGTGCCAGCAGCTTGGACTCGGTCGCGAGGGAGCAGTACTTC. This translates into CASSLDSVAREQYF.

The chain recombines TRBV29-1 with TRBJ2-1; D uncertain. Germline CDR1 and CDR2: SQVTM and ANQGSEA. Between the trimmed V and J ends, which lost 4 bases and 9 bases, there was a span of 4 bases. The CDR3 length is 9 residues. CDR3 DNA sequence: TGCAGCGTTGGGAGTGAGCAGTTCTTC. It encodes CSVGSEQFF.

The chain employs TRBV20-1 and TRBJ2-5; no reliable D call. V lost 7 bases and J 2 bases, leaving 5 bases between the germline ends. The CDR3 sequence is 10 residues long. Per germline, CDR1 DFQATT and CDR2 SNEGSKA (reference sequence). This CDR3 is CSGAQETQYF. CDR3 in DNA: TGCAGTGGCGCGCAAGAGACCCAGTACTTC.

This clone was counted only a few times. This chain uses TRBV28 with TRBJ1-1; no reliable D call. Between the trimmed V and J ends, which lost 8 bases and 4 bases, there was a span of 17 bases. Germline values: CDR1 MDHEN, CDR2 SYDVKM. CDR3 length equals 14 residues. CDR3 in amino acids: CASCLHSTGTEAFF. In DNA form, the CDR3 reads TGTGCCAGCTGCCTCCACTCGACGGGCACTGAAGCTTTCTTT.

In its sample, this clone was seen a few times. The chain combines TRBV2 with TRBJ1-1; 8 bases line up with TRBD1. CDR3 size: 11 residues. Germline loops: CDR1 SNHLY, CDR2 FYNNEI. With V trimmed by 8 bases and J by 10 bases, 6 bases remained unmatched. The CDR3 loop is CASLRQGIAFF. In nucleotides, the CDR3 is TGTGCCAGCCTAAGACAGGGGATAGCTTTCTTT.

This clone has only one observation. The J gene is TRBJ2-7, the V gene TRBV4-1, with D possibly matching TRBD1 (5 bases). Per the germline V gene, CDR1 is MGHRA and CDR2 is YSYEKL. The CDR3 is 14 residues long. Trimming removed 1 base from V and 5 bases from J, with 12 bases in between. CDR3 sequence (DNA): TGCGCCAGCAGCCAAGTTGTCCAGGGCGACGAGCAGTACTTC. This translates into CASSQVVQGDEQYF.

This sequence joins TRBV7-2 and TRBJ2-1; 11 bases are shared with TRBD2. V was clipped by 4 bases and J by 7 bases; unmatched bases: 9. The CDR3 runs to 16 residues. Per the germline V gene, CDR1 is SGHTA and CDR2 is FQGNSA. The CDR3 loop reads CASSSALAGGGNEQFF. Here the CDR3 DNA reads TGTGCCAGCAGCTCGGCGCTAGCGGGGGGTGGTAATGAGCAGTTCTTC.

This clone was recorded a few times. J is TRBJ2-7 and V is TRBV10-2; 7 positions agree with TRBD1. With 7 bases clipped from V and 6 bases from J, the junction kept 12 bases outside the gene matches. The germline V gene encodes CDR1 WSHSY and CDR2 SAAADI. The CDR3 covers 14 residues. The CDR3 region is CASTQTGSLGEQYF. Here the CDR3 DNA reads TGCGCCAGCACCCAGACAGGGTCCCTCGGCGAGCAGTACTTC.

The V gene is TRBV18, the J gene TRBJ2-1; D is perhaps TRBD2 (7 bases). The V gene lost 3 bases and the J gene lost 5 bases, with 14 bases spanning the gap. Per the germline V gene, CDR1 is KGHSH and CDR2 is LQKENI. The CDR3 has 15 amino acids. The CDR3 here is CASSPAGAEDNEQFF. Written as DNA, the CDR3 is TGTGCCAGCTCACCGGCGGGGGCCGAGGACAATGAGCAGTTCTTC.

The rearrangement joins TRBV28 to TRBJ2-1, with TRBD2 matching over 14 bases. This CDR3 is 16 amino acids long. In germline, CDR1 is MDHEN, CDR2 SYDVKM. V was clipped by 6 bases and J by 9 bases; unmatched bases: 10. The CDR3 DNA sequence: TGTGCCAGCAGCCCCCTGGGACTAGCGGGAGAGGGTGAGCAGTTCTTC. Its protein is CASSPLGLAGEGEQFF.

This rearrangement joins TRBV18 to TRBJ2-5; tentatively, D is TRBD2 (6 bases). The germline V gene has CDR1 KGHSH and CDR2 LQKENI. The CDR3 consists of 13 residues. Trimming cost V 6 bases and J 2 bases, with 10 bases left between them. In DNA, the CDR3 is TGTGCCAGCTCTTGGCGGGAACAAGAGACCCAGTACTTC. Amino acid sequence: CASSWREQETQYF.

The V and J genes are TRBV14 and TRBJ2-1, with TRBD2 matching 11 bases. CDR3 size: 16 residues. From germline, CDR1 is SGHDN and CDR2 FVKESK. The V segment lost 4 bases and the J segment 7 bases; nucleotides outside the gene matches: 9. CDR3 DNA: TGTGCCAGCAGCCGTAATAGCGGGAGGGTCTGGAATGAGCAGTTCTTC. Residues: CASSRNSGRVWNEQFF.

The V gene is TRBV15, the J gene TRBJ2-7; the D is unclear. The germline V and J ends were trimmed by 0 bases and 4 bases, with 13 bases remaining between them. Germline CDR1 LNHNV, CDR2 YYDKDF (reference sequence). There are 15 residues in the CDR3. CDR3 sequence: CATSREGSASYEQYF. CDR3 bases: TGTGCCACCAGCAGAGAAGGAAGCGCTAGTTACGAGCAGTACTTC. Based on the CDR3 plus reference TRBV15 and TRBJ2-7, the full variable domain is DAMVIQNPRYQVTQFGKPVTLSCSQTLNHNVMYWYQQKSSQAPKLLFHYYDKDFNNEADTPDNFQSRRPNTSFCFLDIRSPGLGDTAMYLCATSREGSASYEQYFGPGTRLTVT.

The chain has TRBV19 and TRBJ2-5; TRBD1 might be the D (5 bases). The CDR3 is 13 amino acids. Trimming removed 3 bases at V and 5 bases at J, with 10 bases between. Looked up from germline, CDR1 is LNHDA and CDR2 is SQIVND (reference sequence). The CDR3 reads CASSIQGLETQYF. The DNA of the CDR3 is TGTGCCAGTAGTATCCAGGGCCTGGAGACCCAGTACTTC.

The chain couples TRBV27 to TRBJ2-5; no clear D gene. Germline values: CDR1 MNHEY, CDR2 SMNVEV (reference sequence). Trimming shortened V by 2 bases and J by 0 bases, and 13 bases separated the two germline ends. The CDR3 runs to 16 residues. The CDR3 bases are TGTGCCAGCAGTTTAAACAGCTTCCGCTACCAAGAGACCCAGTACTTC. Its protein is CASSLNSFRYQETQYF.